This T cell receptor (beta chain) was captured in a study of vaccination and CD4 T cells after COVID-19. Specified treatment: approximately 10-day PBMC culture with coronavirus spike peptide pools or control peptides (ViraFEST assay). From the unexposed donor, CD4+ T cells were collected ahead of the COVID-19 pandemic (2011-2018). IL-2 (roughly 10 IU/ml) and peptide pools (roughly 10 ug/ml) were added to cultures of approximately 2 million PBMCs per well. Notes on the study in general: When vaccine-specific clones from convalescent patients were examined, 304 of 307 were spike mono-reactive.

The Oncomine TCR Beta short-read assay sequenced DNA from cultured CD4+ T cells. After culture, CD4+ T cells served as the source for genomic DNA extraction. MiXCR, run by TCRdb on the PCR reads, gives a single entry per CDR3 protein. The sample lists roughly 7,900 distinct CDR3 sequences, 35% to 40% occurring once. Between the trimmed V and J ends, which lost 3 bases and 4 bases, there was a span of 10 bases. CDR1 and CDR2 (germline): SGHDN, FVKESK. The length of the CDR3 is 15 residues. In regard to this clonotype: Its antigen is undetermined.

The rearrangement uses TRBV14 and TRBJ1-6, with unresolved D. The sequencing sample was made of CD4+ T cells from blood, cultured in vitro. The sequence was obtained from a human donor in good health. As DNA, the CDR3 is TGTGCCAGCAGCCAGGTGGGAGGTTATAATTCACCCCTCCACTTT. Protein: CASSQVGGYNSPLHF. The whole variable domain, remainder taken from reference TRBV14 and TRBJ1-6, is EAGVTQFPSHSVIEKGQTVTLRCDPISGHDNLYWYRRVMGKEIKFLLHFVKESKQDESGMPNNRFLAERTGGTYSTLKVQPAELEDSGVYFCASSQVGGYNSPLHFGNGTRLTVT.